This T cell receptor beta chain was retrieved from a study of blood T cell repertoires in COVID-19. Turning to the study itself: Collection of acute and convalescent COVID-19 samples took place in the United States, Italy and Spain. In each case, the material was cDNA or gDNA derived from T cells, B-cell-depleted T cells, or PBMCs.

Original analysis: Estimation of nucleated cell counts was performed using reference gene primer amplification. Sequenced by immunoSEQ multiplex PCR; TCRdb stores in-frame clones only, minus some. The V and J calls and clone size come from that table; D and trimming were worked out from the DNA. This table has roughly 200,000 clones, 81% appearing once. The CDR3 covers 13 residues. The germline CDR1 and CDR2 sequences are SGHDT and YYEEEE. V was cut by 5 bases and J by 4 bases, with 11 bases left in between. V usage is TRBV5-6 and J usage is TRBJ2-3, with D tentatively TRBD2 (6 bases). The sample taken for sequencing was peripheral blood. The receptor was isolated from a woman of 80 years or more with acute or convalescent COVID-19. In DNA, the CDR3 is TGTGCCAGCAGTCACCCGGGAGCAGATACGCAGTATTTT. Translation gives CASSHPGADTQYF.